This TCR beta chain comes out of a study of cytomegalovirus exposure and HLA in healthy donors (dated by TCRdb to the late 2010s). The study in broad terms: An earlier analysis of about 560 of the donors reported 276 Gb of sequence data and 95 million to 140 million unique TCR beta sequences obtained from roughly 180 million T cells. Every discovery cohort repertoire had been produced on one sequencing platform. Across 300 to 500 genotyped donors of the cohort, an average of about 240,000 unique TCR beta nucleotide sequences per donor were sequenced, and about a sixth of those sequences were non-productive. To predict cytomegalovirus infection status, the study combined high-throughput TCR immunosequencing, statistical association of individual TCRs with disease status, and machine learning. To decide whether each TCR beta V gene segment behaved as functional or pseudogenic, an earlier analysis of some 600 of the donors relied on high-throughput TCR beta sequencing. Because of strong linkage in the cohort, 5 or 6 DR-DQ haplotypes were treated as single units for association and clustering. In addition to the first cohort of 500 to 850 subjects, a separate validation cohort of some 120 different subjects was used. Using immunosequencing, the study profiled T cell repertoires from fewer than 850 subjects and related those repertoires to cytomegalovirus serostatus. Rather than drawing on any new phenotypic data, the later analysis identified candidate immune exposures from TCR beta sequences and the way those sequences occurred across donors. Roughly 300 gigabases of sequencing data and approximately 84 million unique TCR sequences were included in an early release covering around 600 HLA-typed donors. A later analysis re-analyzed previously published TCR beta repertoires from 600 to 850 donors and added high-resolution HLA genotyping to study TCR occurrence patterns. HLA typing included class I and class II loci at four-digit resolution. A later genetic analysis used genome-wide SNP genotypes for about 60% of the roughly 670 donors, treating that subset as a discovery cohort. The genetic ancestry cluster associated with self-reported Caucasian donors included about 84% of the roughly 400 genotyped donors. Donor age, sex, ethnicity and CMV serostatus were compiled together with the repertoire data. Typing coverage varied by locus: roughly 629-640 donors for A, B, C, DRB1 and DQB1; more than 500 for DQA1; approximately 570 for DPA1; approximately 490 for DPB1. The study aimed to test whether cataloging public T cell receptors could reveal signatures of past pathogen exposure. Findings and caveats that apply to the study as a whole: A further reported finding was that TCR beta sequences accurately predicted the HLA-A and HLA-B alleles for most subjects in the first cohort. The cohort was sequenced for TCR beta chains only, and without alpha or paired-chain data the features that could be detected were limited. An association between a missense DCLRE1C variant and V-gene and J-gene trimming of TCR beta chains was found in a later genetic analysis and replicated in an independent cohort. Assigning TCR associations to individual alleles was difficult when HLA alleles, especially DR and DQ, strongly co-occurred. Linkage disequilibrium might explain the correlated functional status among segregating V segments, but an unknown experimental factor could not be ruled out. Presence/absence analyses assumed roughly uniform sequencing depth across donors, an assumption that may not hold. CMV serostatus was the only immune exposure information available for the cohort. In the study, 164 TCR beta chains were listed as associated with cytomegalovirus. The authors suggested that the approach could potentially be extended to other disease states and immunological phenotypes. Because the 87-base-pair reads could not distinguish some IMGT-functional V segments, including TRBV6-2 and TRBV6-3, those segments were excluded. Cytomegalovirus status was reported to be diagnosed by the classifier with high specificity and sensitivity in both the original and validation cohorts. In vitro tests confirmed that three of the cytomegalovirus-associated TCR beta chains recognize cytomegalovirus antigens. Most TCR sequences were observed very rarely across donors, whereas some public TCRs were present in many individuals. Compared with equally common non-associated chains, HLA-associated TCR beta chains in a later analysis were more clonally expanded and had lower generation probabilities. Because some donors lacked HLA typing at each locus, the association tests relied only on the typed subset. In a later genetic analysis, fewer N-insertions in productive TCRs were reported among donors in an Asian-associated ancestry cluster than the roughly 700-donor mean. Because counts were too low, seventeen rarely observed V segments, including chromosome 9 orphons, were left out of the earlier analysis of 587 of the donors. A later analysis found that TCR association rates varied across HLA loci, with DRB1 alleles showing the most associated TCRs and HLA-C alleles the fewest. Specific HLA alleles were associated with some 15,000 TCR beta sequences at a false discovery rate of 0.05 in a later analysis. A later analysis reported that several top co-occurrence clusters appeared linked to parvovirus B19, influenza, CMV and Epstein-Barr virus. Most CMV-associated TCR beta chains appeared to be HLA-restricted in a later analysis, and the HLA associations seemed to be driven largely by CMV exposure. An earlier analysis of around 500 of the donors showed that most TCR beta V segments appeared in productive rearrangements either about 87% or about 30% of the time, which broadly matched IMGT annotations. A cluster of highly shared sequence variants was judged likely to be a technical artifact of the sequencing pipeline.

The cohort comprised some 680 healthy bone marrow donors. Cohort members were all nominally healthy when sampled, although unrecorded immune exposures were likely present. The donor tested CMV seronegative, placing the donor among the roughly 350 seronegative members of the cohort. Every donor gave a peripheral blood sample, and the peripheral blood mononuclear cells from that sample were used for TCR beta sequencing. Genomic DNA extraction from the blood cell samples was performed with the Qiagen DNeasy Blood Extraction Kit. The germline V gene specifies SGHRS as CDR1 and YFSETQ as CDR2. Including the terminal cysteine and phenylalanine, the CDR3 comprises 18 residues. Only the CDR3 portion is preserved as DNA: 54 bases, with reading frame beginning at the first base. Unmatched junction bases come to 14, with V trimmed by 0 bases and J by 5 bases. The library was generated by the immunoSEQ multiplex PCR assay. For the multiplex PCR, a mixture combining 60 forward primers for TCR Vbeta segments and 13 reverse primers for TCR Jbeta segments was used. Amplification of the CDR3 region of rearranged TCR beta genes was performed with a multiplex PCR assay on genomic DNA. The amplified TCR beta libraries were sequenced on the Illumina HiSeq System as 87-base-pair reads. As for how the authors treated the data: A later analysis counted approximately 76 million unique TCR beta chains across the 550 to 800 repertoires, and roughly 10 million of these chains were shared by at least two donors. Raw reads were error-corrected and collapsed into unique sequences by a nearest-neighbor algorithm in which closely related sequences were merged to remove PCR and sequencing errors. To assign V, D and J gene segments, CDR3 sequences were aligned to IMGT reference sequences. For a sequence to be retained, a match of at least six nucleotides to both a V gene segment and a J gene segment was required. A rearrangement was called productive if the CDR3 had no stop codons and remained in frame with V and J, and every other rearrangement was called non-productive. CDR3 was defined according to IMGT convention as the region running from the second conserved V-encoded cysteine to the conserved J-encoded phenylalanine. The earlier analysis of 587 of the donors excluded sequences that lacked an unambiguous match to a single V gene segment. An earlier analysis of some 610 of the donors called V segments functional above 56.7% productive rearrangements and segregating when the between-donor standard deviation exceeded 5%. A statistical classification framework was developed to diagnose cytomegalovirus status using the catalog of TCR beta chain sequences. In a later analysis, V and J genes were assigned by comparing TCR nucleotide sequences against IMGT/GENE-DB human TR gene sequences. Using the TCRdist pipeline, a later analysis assigned CDR3 sequences along with most-parsimonious VDJ recombination scenarios. In a later analysis, each TCR beta chain was defined by its CDR3 amino acid sequence together with its V-gene family, and reads lacking a unique V-gene family were excluded. To address suspected cross-contamination and a sequencing artifact, a later analysis removed a few hundred highly shared, low-generation-probability nucleotide sequences. For each public chain, a later analysis derived a clonal expansion index from normalized ranks of inferred template counts within each repertoire. A later analysis computed generation probabilities with a VDJ recombination model fitted to out-of-frame rearrangements, and checked the results against IGoR. A later analysis scored TCR-TCR, TCR-HLA and TCR-CMV co-occurrence with hypergeometric tests, applying a repertoire-size bias correction to TCR pairs. To estimate false discovery rates, a later analysis permuted the HLA or CMV assignments 20 times. In a later analysis, co-occurring TCRs were grouped using DBSCAN, and TCRdist sequence similarity was added for clustering within HLA-allele-positive subsets. Repertoires with fewer than 30,000 or more than 120,000 public chains, plus five repertoires with anomalous nucleotide sharing, were excluded from co-occurrence clustering. TCRdb stores this immuneACCESS table with in-frame sequences only. Part of the clones is absent; in the studies checked, under half of the shortfall reflects unresolved V genes, and no reason is known for the rest. V, J and clone size were drawn from that table, and D and trimming were deduced from the DNA. The sample contains about 130,000 clones, about 79% of them found a single time. Less than 2% of the sample is taken by the ten largest.

This clone was found a few times. The specificity of this receptor is unknown. Base-call qualities are not available, and no considerably larger clone is one nucleotide away. Material: PBMCs. The source of this sequence is a man aged 50-60 years in good health and CMV-seronegative. The chain was built from TRBV5-1 and TRBJ2-5; TRBD2 matches 9 bases in the middle. The bases are TGCGCCAGCAGCTTGGGCGGGTCTAGCGGGGTTCCGGTTGAGACCCAGTACTTC. It encodes CASSLGGSSGVPVETQYF.